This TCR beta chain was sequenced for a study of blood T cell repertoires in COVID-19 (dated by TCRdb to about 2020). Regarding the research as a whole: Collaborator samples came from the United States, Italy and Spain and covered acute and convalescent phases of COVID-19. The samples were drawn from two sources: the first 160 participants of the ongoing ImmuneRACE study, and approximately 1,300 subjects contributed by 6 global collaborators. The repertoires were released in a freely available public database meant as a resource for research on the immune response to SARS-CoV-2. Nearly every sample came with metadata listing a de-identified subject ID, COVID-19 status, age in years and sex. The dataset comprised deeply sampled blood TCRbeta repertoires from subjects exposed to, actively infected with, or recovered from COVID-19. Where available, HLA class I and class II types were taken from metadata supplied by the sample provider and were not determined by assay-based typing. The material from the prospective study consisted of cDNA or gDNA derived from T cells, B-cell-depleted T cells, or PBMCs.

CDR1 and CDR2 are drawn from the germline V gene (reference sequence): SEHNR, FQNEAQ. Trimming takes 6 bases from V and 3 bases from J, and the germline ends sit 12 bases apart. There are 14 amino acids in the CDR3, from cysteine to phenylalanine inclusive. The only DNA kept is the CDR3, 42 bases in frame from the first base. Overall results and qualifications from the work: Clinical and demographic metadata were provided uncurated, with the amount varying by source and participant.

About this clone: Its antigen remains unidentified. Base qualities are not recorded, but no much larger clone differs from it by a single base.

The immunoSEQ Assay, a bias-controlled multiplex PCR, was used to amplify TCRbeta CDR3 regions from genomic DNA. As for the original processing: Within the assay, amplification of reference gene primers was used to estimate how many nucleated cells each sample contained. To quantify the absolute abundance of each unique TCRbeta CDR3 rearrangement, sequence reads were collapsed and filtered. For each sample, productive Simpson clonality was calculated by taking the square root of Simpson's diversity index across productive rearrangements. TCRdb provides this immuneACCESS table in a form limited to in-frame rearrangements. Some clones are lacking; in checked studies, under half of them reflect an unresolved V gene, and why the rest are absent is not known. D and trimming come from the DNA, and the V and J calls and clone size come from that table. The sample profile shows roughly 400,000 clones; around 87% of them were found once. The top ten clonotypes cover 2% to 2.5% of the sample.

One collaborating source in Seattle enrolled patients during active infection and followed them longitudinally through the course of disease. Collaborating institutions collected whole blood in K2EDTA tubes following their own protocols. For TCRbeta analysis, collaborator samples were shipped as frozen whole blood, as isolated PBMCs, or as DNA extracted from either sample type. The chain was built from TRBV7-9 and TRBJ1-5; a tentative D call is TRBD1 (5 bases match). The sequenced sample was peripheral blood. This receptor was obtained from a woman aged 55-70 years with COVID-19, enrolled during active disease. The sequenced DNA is TGTGCCAGCAGTCAACAGGCCAACAATCAGCCCCAGCATTTT. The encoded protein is CASSQQANNQPQHF.